This note documents a single T cell receptor (beta chain) sequence. Its antigen is undetermined. These data come from a study of cytomegalovirus exposure and HLA in healthy donors. Notes on the study in general: Clonal expansion was found to be greater in HLA-associated TCR beta chains than in equally common others in a later analysis. Upon later analysis, TCR association rates were observed to vary by HLA locus, being highest for DRB1 and lowest for HLA-C.

The CDR3 runs 13 residues. Looked up from germline, CDR1 is MNHEY and CDR2 is SVGAGI. The V end lost 6 bases, the J end lost 8 bases, and 14 bases lay between the germline ends. The PCR made use of 60 Vbeta and 13 Jbeta primers. Here immunoSEQ multiplex PCR was the method, and the copy in TCRdb shows in-frame clones only, minus some. This sample has about 170,000 clones, with 65% to 80% found just once. V is TRBV6-5 and J is TRBJ2-1; tentative D call: TRBD2 (5 bases). The source is a woman between 50 and 59 years old in good health and CMV-seropositive. The specimen sequenced was PBMCs. CDR3 sequence reads: CASSQEGTYEQFF. The CDR3 DNA reads as TGTGCCAGCAGCCAAGAGGGAACTTATGAGCAGTTCTTC.